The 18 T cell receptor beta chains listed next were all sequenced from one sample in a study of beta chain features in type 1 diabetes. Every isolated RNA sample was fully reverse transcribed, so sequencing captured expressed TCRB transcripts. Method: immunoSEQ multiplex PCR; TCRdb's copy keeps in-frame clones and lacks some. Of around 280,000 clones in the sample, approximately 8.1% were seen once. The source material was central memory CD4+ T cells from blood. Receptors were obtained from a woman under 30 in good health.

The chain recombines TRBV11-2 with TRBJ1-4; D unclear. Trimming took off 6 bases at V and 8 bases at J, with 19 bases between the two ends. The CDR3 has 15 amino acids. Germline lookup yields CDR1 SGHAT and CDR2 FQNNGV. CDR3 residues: CASSQKRASIEKLFF. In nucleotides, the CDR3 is TGTGCCAGCAGTCAGAAGAGGGCATCTATCGAAAAACTGTTTTTT. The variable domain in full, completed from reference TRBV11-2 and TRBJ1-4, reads EAGVAQSPRYKIIEKRQSVAFWCNPISGHATLYWYQQILGQGPKLLIQFQNNGVVDDSQLPKDRFSAERLKGVDSTLKIQPAKLEDSAVYLCASSQKRASIEKLFFGSGTQLSVL.

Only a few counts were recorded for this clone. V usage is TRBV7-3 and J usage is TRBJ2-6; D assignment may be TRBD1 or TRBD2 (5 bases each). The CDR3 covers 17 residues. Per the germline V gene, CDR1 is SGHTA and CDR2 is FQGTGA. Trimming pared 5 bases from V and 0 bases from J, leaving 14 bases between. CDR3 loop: CASSLGTGNSGANVLTF. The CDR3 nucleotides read TGTGCCAGCAGCCTGGGGACCGGCAACTCTGGGGCCAACGTCCTGACTTTC.

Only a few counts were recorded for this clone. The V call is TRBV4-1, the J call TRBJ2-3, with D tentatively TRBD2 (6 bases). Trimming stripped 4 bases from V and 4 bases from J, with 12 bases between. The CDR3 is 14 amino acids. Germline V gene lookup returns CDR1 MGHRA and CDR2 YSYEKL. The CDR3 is CASSLGTVPDTQYF. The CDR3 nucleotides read TGCGCCAGCAGCCTGGGGACTGTACCAGATACGCAGTATTTT.

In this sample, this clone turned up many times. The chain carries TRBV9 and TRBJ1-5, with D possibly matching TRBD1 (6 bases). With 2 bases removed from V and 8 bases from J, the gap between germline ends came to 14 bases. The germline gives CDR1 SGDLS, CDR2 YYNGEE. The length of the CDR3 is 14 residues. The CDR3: CASSVSGSGEPQHF. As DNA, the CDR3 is TGTGCCAGCAGCGTCAGCGGGTCAGGGGAGCCCCAGCATTTT.

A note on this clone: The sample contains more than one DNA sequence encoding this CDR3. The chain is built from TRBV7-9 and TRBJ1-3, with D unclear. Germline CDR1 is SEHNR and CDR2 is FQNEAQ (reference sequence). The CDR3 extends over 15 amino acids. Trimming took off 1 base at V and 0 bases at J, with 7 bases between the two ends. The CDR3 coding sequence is TGTGCCAGCAGCTTAGTTGGCTACTCTGGAAACACCATATATTTT. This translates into CASSLVGYSGNTIYF.

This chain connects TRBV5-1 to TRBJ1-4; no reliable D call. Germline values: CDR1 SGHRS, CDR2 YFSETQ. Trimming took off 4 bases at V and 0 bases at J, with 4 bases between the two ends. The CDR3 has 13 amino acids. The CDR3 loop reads CASSLSTNEKLFF. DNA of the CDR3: TGCGCCAGCAGCCTGTCAACTAATGAAAAACTGTTTTTT. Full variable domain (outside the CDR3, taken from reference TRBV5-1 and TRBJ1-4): KAGVTQTPRYLIKTRGQQVTLSCSPISGHRSVSWYQQTPGQGLQFLFEYFSETQRNKGNFPGRFSGRQFSNSRSEMNVSTLELGDSALYLCASSLSTNEKLFFGSGTQLSVL.

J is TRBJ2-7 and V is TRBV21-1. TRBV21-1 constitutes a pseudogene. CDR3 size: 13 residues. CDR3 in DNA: TGTGCCAGCAGCAAAGATCTGCTACGCGAGCAGTACGTC. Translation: CASSKDLLREQYV.

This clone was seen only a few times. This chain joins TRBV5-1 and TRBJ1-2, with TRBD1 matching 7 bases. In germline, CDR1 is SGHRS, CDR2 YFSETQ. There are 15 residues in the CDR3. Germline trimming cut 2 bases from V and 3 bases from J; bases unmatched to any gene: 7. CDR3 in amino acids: CASSFGDSWDYGYTF. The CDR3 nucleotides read TGCGCCAGCAGCTTCGGGGACAGTTGGGACTATGGCTACACCTTC.

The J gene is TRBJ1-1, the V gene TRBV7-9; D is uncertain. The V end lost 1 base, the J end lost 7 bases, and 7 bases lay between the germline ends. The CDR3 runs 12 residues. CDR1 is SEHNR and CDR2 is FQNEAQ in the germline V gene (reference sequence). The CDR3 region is CASSLGRGEAFF. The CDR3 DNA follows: TGTGCCAGCAGCTTAGGCCGGGGTGAAGCTTTCTTT.

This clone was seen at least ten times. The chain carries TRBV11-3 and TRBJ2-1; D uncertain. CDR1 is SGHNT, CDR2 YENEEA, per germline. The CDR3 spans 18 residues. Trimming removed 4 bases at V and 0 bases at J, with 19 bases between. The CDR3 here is CASSSDSNAKGSYNEQFF. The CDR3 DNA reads TGTGCCAGCAGCTCTGATTCGAATGCGAAAGGCTCCTACAATGAGCAGTTCTTC.

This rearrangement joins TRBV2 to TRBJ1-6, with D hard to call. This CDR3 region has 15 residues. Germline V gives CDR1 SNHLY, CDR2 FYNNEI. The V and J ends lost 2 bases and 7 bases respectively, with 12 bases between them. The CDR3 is CASSESGSLNSPLHF. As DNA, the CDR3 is TGTGCCAGCAGTGAATCGGGGAGCTTAAATTCACCCCTCCACTTT.

The CDR3 DNA reads as TGTGCCTGGAGTGCGGGCACAGATACGCAGTATTTT. It translates to CAWSAGTDTQYF. The chain employs TRBV30 and TRBJ2-3; D not certain. The V gene's germline CDR1 is GTSNPN and CDR2 SVGIG (reference sequence). V was pared by 1 base and J by 1 base, with 3 bases between. The CDR3 runs to 12 residues.

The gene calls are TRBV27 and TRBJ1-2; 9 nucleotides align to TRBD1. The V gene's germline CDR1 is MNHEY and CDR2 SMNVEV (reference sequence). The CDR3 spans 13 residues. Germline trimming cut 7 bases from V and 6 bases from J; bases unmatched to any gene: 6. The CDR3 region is CASTRTGADGYTF. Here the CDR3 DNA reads TGTGCCAGCACGCGGACAGGGGCGGATGGCTACACCTTC.

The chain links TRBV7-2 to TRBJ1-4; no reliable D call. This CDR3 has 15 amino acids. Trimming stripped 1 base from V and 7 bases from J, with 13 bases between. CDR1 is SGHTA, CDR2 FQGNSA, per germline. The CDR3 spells CASSLERAVGEKLFF. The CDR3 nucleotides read TGTGCCAGCAGCTTAGAACGCGCCGTGGGTGAAAAACTGTTTTTT. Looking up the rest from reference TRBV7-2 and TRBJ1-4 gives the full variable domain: GAGVSQSPSNKVTEKGKDVELRCDPISGHTALYWYRQSLGQGLEFLIYFQGNSAPDKSGLPSDRFSAERTGGSVSTLTIQRTQQEDSAVYLCASSLERAVGEKLFFGSGTQLSVL.

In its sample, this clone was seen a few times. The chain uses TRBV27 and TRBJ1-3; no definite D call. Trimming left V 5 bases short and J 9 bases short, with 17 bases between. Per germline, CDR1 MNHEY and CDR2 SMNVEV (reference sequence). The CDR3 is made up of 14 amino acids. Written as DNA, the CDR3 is TGTGCCAGCAGTACGGATCCCTCCAAAGGCACCATATATTTT. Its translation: CASSTDPSKGTIYF.

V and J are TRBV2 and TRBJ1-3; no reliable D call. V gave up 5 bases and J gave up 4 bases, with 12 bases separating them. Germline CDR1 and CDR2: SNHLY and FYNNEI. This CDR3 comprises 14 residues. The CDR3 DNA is TGTGCCAGCAGTCCACTCAGGCAGGGAAACACCATATATTTT. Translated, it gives CASSPLRQGNTIYF.

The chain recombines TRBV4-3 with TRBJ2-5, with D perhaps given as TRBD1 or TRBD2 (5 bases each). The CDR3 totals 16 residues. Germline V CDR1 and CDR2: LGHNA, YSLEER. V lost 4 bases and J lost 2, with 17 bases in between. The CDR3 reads CASSRYKGSPQETQYF. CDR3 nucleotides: TGCGCCAGCAGCCGTTATAAGGGGAGCCCTCAAGAGACCCAGTACTTC.

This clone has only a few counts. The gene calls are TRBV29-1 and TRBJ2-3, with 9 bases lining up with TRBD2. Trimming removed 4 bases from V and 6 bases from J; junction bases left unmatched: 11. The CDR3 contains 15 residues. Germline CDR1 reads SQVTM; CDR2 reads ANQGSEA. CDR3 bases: TGCAGCGTTGCTGGGCGGGGGGGCGATTCTGATACGCAGTATTTT. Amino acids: CSVAGRGGDSDTQYF.